Presented here are 2 T cell receptor beta chains from one specimen sequenced in a study of T cell repertoires in ileal Crohn's disease. Sequencing was performed with immunoSEQ multiplex PCR; in TCRdb, only in-frame clones are kept and a portion is missing. The sample shows roughly 7,000 clones, approximately 92% of them seen only once. The sequencing input was ileal tissue. These receptors originate from an adult with Crohn's disease.

The chain carries TRBV11-3 and TRBJ1-1; no firm D call. The V end lost 9 bases, the J end lost 3 bases, and 14 bases lay between the germline ends. Germline V lookup: CDR1 SGHNT, CDR2 YENEEA. The CDR3 has 13 amino acids. The CDR3 loop reads CASGEAWDTEAFF. In nucleotides, the CDR3 is TGTGCCAGTGGAGAGGCTTGGGACACTGAAGCTTTCTTT.

The chain has TRBV6-1 and TRBJ1-2; D perhaps matches TRBD1 (6 bases). Germline V gene data show CDR1 as MNHNS and CDR2 as SASEGT. V was cut by 1 base and J by 1 base, with 10 bases left in between. The CDR3 has 15 amino acids. CDR3 region: CASSEVQGINYGYTF. CDR3 nucleotides: TGTGCCAGCAGTGAAGTACAGGGTATTAACTATGGCTACACCTTC.